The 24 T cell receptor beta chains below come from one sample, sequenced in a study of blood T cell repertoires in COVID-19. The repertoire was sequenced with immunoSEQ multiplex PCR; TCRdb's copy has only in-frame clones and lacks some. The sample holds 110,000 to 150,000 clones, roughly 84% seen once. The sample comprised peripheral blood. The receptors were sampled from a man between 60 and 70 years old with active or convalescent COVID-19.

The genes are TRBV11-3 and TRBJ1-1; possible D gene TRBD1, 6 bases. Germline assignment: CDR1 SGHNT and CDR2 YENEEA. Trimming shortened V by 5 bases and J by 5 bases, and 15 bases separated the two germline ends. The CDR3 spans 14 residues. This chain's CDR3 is CASSLQGFGTEAFF. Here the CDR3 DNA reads TGTGCCAGCAGCCTACAGGGCTTTGGGACTGAAGCTTTCTTT.

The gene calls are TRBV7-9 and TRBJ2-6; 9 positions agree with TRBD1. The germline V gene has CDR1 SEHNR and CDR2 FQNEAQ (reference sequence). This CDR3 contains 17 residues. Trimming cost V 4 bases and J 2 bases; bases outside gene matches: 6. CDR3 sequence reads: CASSSGTGFTGANVLTF. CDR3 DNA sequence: TGTGCCAGCAGCTCCGGGACAGGGTTCACTGGGGCCAACGTCCTGACTTTC.

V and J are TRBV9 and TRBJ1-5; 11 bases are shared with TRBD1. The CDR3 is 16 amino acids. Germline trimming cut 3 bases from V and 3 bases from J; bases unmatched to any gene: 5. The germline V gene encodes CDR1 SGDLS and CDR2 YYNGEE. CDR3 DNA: TGTGCCAGCAGCGCCGGACAGGGGGCCATCAATCAGCCCCAGCATTTT. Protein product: CASSAGQGAINQPQHF. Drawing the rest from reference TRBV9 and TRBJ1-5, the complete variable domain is DSGVTQTPKHLITATGQRVTLRCSPRSGDLSVYWYQQSLDQGLQFLIQYYNGEERAKGNILERFSAQQFPDLHSELNLSSLELGDSALYFCASSAGQGAINQPQHFGDGTRLSIL.

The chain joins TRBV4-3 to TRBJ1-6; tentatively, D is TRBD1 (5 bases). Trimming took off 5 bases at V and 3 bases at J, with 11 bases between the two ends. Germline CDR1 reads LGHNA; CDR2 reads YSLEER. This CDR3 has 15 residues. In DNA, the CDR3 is TGCGCCAGCAGCATAGGGGAAGGCTATAATTCACCCCTCCACTTT. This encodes CASSIGEGYNSPLHF.

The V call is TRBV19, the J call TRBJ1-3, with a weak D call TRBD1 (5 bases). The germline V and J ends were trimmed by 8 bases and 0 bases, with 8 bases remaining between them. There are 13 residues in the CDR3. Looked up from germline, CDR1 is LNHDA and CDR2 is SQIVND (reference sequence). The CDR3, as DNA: TGTGCCAGTTACCAGGGCTCTGGAAACACCATATATTTT. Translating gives CASYQGSGNTIYF.

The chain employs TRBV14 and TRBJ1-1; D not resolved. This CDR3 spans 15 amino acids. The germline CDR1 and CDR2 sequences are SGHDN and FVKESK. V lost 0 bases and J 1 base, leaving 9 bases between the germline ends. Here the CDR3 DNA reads TGTGCCAGCAGCCAAGACAGAACCGCGAACACTGAAGCTTTCTTT. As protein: CASSQDRTANTEAFF.

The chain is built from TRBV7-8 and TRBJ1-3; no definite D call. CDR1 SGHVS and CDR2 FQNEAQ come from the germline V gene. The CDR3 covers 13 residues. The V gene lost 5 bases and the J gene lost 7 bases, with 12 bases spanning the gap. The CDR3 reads CASSLDTRNTIYF. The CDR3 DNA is TGTGCCAGCAGCCTCGACACTCGGAACACCATATATTTT.

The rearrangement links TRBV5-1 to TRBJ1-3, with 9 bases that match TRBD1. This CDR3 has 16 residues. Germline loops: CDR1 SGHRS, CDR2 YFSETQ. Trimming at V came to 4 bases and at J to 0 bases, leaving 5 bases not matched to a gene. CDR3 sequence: CASSPGQGSSGNTIYF. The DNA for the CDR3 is TGCGCCAGCAGCCCCGGACAGGGGAGCTCTGGAAACACCATATATTTT.

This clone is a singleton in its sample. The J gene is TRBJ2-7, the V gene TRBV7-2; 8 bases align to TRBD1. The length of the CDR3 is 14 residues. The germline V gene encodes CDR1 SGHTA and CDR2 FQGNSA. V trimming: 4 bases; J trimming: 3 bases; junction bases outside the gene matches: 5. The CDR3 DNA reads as TGTGCCAGCAGCTCGACAGGGGATTACTACGAGCAGTACTTC. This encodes CASSSTGDYYEQYF.

The CDR3 is CASSLRETQYF. The CDR3, as DNA: TGTGCCAGCAGTTTACGAGAGACCCAGTACTTC. The chain is built from TRBV12-3 or TRBV12-4 and TRBJ2-5; no reliable D call. This CDR3 spans 11 amino acids. V was trimmed by 2 bases and J by 4 bases, leaving 2 bases between them.

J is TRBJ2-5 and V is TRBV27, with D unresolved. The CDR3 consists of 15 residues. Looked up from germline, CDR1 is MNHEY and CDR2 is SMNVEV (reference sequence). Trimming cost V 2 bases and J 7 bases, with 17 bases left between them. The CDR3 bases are TGTGCCAGCAGTTTAGGGCCCCTGACGAGTGGGACCCAGTACTTC. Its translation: CASSLGPLTSGTQYF.

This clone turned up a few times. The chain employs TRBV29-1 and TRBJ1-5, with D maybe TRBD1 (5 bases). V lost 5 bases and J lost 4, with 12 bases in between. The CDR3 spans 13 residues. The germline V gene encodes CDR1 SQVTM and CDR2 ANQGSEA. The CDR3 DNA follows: TGCAGCGTTACGACGGACATAAATCAGCCCCAGCATTTT. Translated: CSVTTDINQPQHF.

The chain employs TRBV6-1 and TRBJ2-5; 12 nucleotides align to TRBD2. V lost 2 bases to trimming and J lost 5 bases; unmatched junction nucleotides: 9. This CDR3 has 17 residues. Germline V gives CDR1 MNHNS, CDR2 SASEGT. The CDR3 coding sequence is TGTGCCAGCAGTGAAATTTCGAGACTAGCGGGAGATGAGACCCAGTACTTC. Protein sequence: CASSEISRLAGDETQYF.

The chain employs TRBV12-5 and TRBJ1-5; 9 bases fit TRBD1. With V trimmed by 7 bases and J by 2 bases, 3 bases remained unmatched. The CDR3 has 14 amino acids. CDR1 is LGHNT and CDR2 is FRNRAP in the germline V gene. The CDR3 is CASVRTGGNQPQHF. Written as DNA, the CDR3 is TGTGCTAGTGTCCGGACAGGGGGCAATCAGCCCCAGCATTTT.

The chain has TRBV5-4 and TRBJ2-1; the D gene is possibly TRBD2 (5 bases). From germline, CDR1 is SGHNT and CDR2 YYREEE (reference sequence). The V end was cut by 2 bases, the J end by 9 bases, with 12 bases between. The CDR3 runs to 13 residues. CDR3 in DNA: TGTGCCAGCAGCTTTACCGGGCGGGCTGAGCAGTTCTTC. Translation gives CASSFTGRAEQFF.

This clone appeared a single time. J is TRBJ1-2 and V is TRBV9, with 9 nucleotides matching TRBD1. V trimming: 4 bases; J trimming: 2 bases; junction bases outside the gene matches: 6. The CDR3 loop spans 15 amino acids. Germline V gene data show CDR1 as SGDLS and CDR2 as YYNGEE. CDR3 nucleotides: TGTGCCAGCAGCCCCAAGACAGGGGGGAACTATGGCTACACCTTC. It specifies CASSPKTGGNYGYTF.

The CDR3 DNA sequence: TGCGCCAGCAGCCCTGGACAGGATCGGGCCTATGGCTACACCTTC. This codes for CASSPGQDRAYGYTF. This chain links TRBV5-1 with TRBJ1-2, with 7 bases identical to TRBD1. The germline V gene encodes CDR1 SGHRS and CDR2 YFSETQ. This CDR3 has 15 residues. V shed 4 bases and J 4 bases; nucleotides not matched to a gene: 10. Using reference TRBV5-1 and TRBJ1-2 for the parts outside the CDR3, the full variable domain is KAGVTQTPRYLIKTRGQQVTLSCSPISGHRSVSWYQQTPGQGLQFLFEYFSETQRNKGNFPGRFSGRQFSNSRSEMNVSTLELGDSALYLCASSPGQDRAYGYTFGSGTRLTVV.

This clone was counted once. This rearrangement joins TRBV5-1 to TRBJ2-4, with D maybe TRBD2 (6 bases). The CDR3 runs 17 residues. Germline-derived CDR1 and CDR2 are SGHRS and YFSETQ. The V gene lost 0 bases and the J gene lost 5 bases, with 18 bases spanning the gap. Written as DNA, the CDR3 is TGCGCCAGCAGCTTGGGCTCCGGGACTCCCACCGAAAACATTCAGTACTTC. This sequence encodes CASSLGSGTPTENIQYF.

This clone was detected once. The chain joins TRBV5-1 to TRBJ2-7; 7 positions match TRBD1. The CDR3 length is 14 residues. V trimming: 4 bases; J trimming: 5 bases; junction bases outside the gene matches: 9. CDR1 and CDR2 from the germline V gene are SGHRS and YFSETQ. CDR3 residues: CASSIGQVFNEQYF. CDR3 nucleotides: TGCGCCAGCAGCATCGGACAGGTTTTCAACGAGCAGTACTTC.

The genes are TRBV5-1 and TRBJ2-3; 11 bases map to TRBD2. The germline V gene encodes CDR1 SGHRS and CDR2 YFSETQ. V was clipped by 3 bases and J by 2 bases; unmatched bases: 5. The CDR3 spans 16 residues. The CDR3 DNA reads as TGCGCCAGCAGCTCGACTAGCGGGACCTCCACAGATACGCAGTATTTT. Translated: CASSSTSGTSTDTQYF.

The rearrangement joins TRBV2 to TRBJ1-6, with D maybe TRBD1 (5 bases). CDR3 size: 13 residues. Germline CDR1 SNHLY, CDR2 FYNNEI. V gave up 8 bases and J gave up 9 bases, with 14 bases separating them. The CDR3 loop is CASAKGVGSPLHF. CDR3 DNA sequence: TGTGCCAGCGCCAAAGGGGTTGGTTCACCCCTCCACTTT.

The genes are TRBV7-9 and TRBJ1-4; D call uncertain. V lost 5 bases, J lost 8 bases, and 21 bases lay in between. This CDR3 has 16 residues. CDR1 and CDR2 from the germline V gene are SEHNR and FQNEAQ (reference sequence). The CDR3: CASSLTSGIVSEKLFF. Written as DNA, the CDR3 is TGTGCCAGCAGCCTGACGAGCGGGATCGTTAGCGAAAAACTGTTTTTT.

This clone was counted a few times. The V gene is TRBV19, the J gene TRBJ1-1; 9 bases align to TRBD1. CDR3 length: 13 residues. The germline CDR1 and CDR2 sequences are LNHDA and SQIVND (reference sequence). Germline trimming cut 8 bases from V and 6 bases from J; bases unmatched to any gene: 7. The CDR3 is CASRTGGEAEAFF. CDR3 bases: TGTGCCAGTCGTACAGGGGGCGAGGCTGAAGCTTTCTTT.

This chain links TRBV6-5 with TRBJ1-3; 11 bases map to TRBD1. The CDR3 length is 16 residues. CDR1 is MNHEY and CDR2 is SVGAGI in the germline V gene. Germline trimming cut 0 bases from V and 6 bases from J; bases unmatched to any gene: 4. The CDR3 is CASSYSPGQGANTIYF. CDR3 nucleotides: TGTGCCAGCAGTTACTCGCCCGGACAGGGGGCAAACACCATATATTTT.